This TCR beta chain stems from a study of OX40 agonist ivuxolimab in advanced cancers. Study context: The treatment was a fully human IgG2 OX40 agonist, ivuxolimab. Prior checkpoint blockade (anti-PD-1, anti-PD-L1 or anti-CTLA-4) was permitted; less than 45% had it.

Using immunoSEQ multiplex PCR, the repertoire was profiled, and TCRdb retains in-frame clones only, with some absent. Found here are some 33,000 clones, over 85% of them singletons; the top ten hold 35% to 45%. There are 18 residues in the CDR3. After removal of 0 bases from V and 3 bases from J, the junction contained 14 bases not matched to a gene. Germline CDR1 SGHNT, CDR2 YYREEE (reference sequence). The rearrangement uses TRBV5-4 and TRBJ2-7, with 8 bases aligning to TRBD1. Specimen: CD4+ or CD8+ T cells sorted from blood, collected in a trial of the OX40 agonist ivuxolimab. This TCR was recovered from an adult with an advanced solid tumor such as melanoma, head and neck, liver or kidney cancer. CDR3 sequence reads: CASSLAFIGQGADYEQYF. In DNA, the CDR3 is TGTGCCAGCAGCTTGGCCTTTATTGGTCAGGGGGCTGACTACGAGCAGTACTTC.